These T cell receptor beta chains were read from a single sample in a study of radiation and T cells in renal cell carcinoma. Produced via immunoSEQ multiplex PCR; TCRdb's table is partial and in-frame only. Of approximately 140,000 clones listed, about nine tenths are singletons. The sample here was blood, taken from a patient whose treatment included radiotherapy and nephrectomy. The receptors originated from a woman aged 70-85 years with renal cell carcinoma. Each CDR3 is given with its conserved first and last residue.

v_gene	CDR3aa
TRBV5-8	CASSLRLSGNTIYF
TRBV11-3	CASSFGTGLDTQYF
TRBV11-2	CASSSSTMNSGANVLTF
TRBV7-2	CASSLGTARFGYEQYF
TRBV9	CASSGGADTQYF
TRBV4-3	CASSLRRDRGEQYF
TRBV4-1	CASSHFHKRGTGGYEQYF
TRBV5-5	CASSLWGLNQPQHF
TRBV18	CASSPSSGQYF
TRBV6-5	CASSYLRGTEAFF
TRBV14	CASSPYLAGKNIQYF
TRBV28	CAISQGGRGSYTF
TRBV6-4	CASSPRPYTGELFF
TRBV19	CASSIARDTERGYTF
TRBV6-1	CASSGYMNSNQPQHF
TRBV10-3	CAISTSGGAVSNEQFF
TRBV13	CASSLVRGVQETQYF
TRBV5-1	CASSPRTNNEKLFF
TRBV7-2	CASSLSQAGARGDTQYF
TRBV4-1	CASSQVGRGLSYEQYF
TRBV2	CASMRKNGGAAGETQYF
TRBV2	CASSLASSGNTIYF
TRBV4-3	CASSQGGLAGSTDTQYF
TRBV4-3	CASSQATGAPGIYGYTF
TRBV19	CASSRTGRTDTQYF
TRBV19	CASSIGRANYGYTF
TRBV5-4	CASSLEAGRSGNTIYF
TRBV4-2	CASSLDVGSYNEQFF
TRBV19	CASKSETGSPNQPQHF
TRBV7-9	CASSLARVPRGDSYNEQFF
TRBV5-6	CASRGSSYEQYF
TRBV5-1	CASSLEGGGGGYTF
TRBV28	CASSSPGTGEARHGYTF
TRBV28	CASSSGQGLAKNIQYF
TRBV7-6	CASSSRMGNYEQYF
TRBV4-3	CASSQEVGSASYEQYF
TRBV6-6	CASSYSGRVEEKLFF